This TCR beta chain was recorded in a study of graft-versus-host responses after intestinal transplantation. Overall study context: Recipients had multivisceral, liver-intestinal, or isolated intestinal transplants. Study-wide results and caveats: The highest levels of circulating GvH clones went along with early declines in HvG clones after transplant.

Clones were sequenced by immunoSEQ multiplex PCR, and TCRdb holds only the in-frame ones, with some missing. The sample includes around 4,300 clones, about 29% seen only once; the top ten take around 8.3%. Per germline, CDR1 LGHNA and CDR2 YSLEER. The CDR3 extends over 17 amino acids. The V segment lost 3 bases and the J segment 6 bases; nucleotides outside the gene matches: 11. The plating included approximately 200,000 irradiated, violet-dye-labeled stimulator cells together with approximately 200,000 CFSE-labeled responder cells. Source: alloreactive CD4+ T cells from a mixed lymphocyte reaction culture, taken before transplantation. The subset is: CFSE-low proliferating T cells sorted from roughly 6-day pre-transplant mixed lymphocyte reaction (GvH or HvG direction). The receptor comes from a human patient who was an organ donor for intestinal transplantation. The chain joins TRBV4-3 to TRBJ1-4; TRBD1 matches at 9 bases. For the CDR3, the DNA is TGCGCCAGCAGCCACCTAAGGGGTGGGACAGGGTATGAAAAACTGTTTTTT. Protein product: CASSHLRGGTGYEKLFF.